This passage covers 10 T cell receptor beta chains from one sample sequenced in a study of preoperative IRX-2 immunotherapy in early breast cancer. The sample's treatment: preoperative locoregional IRX-2 cytokine immunotherapy. The protocol was immunoSEQ multiplex PCR, while the TCRdb copy is restricted to in-frame clones and leaves out a portion. The repertoire consists of tens of thousands of clones, with roughly four fifths occurring once and the leading ten covering approximately 1.5%. The specimen was lymph node tissue, collected after IRX-2 immunotherapy. These receptors all stem from a human donor with breast cancer.

The chain uses TRBV18 and TRBJ2-6; D is possibly TRBD2 (6 bases). CDR1 is KGHSH and CDR2 is LQKENI in the germline V gene. V was cut by 3 bases and J by 3 bases, with 15 bases left in between. The length of the CDR3 is 17 residues. The CDR3 region has the DNA TGTGCCAGCTCACCGAAAGCGGCGGGGAGTGGGGCCAACGTCCTGACTTTC. Translating gives CASSPKAAGSGANVLTF.

The table lists this clone with a count of one. The genes are TRBV14 and TRBJ1-3; D is ambiguous. The length of the CDR3 is 13 residues. V lost 7 bases, J lost 0 bases, and 7 bases lay in between. Per the germline V gene, CDR1 is SGHDN and CDR2 is FVKESK. In DNA, the CDR3 is TGTGCCAGCACTCACATCTCTGGAAACACCATATATTTT. As protein: CASTHISGNTIYF.

This rearrangement joins TRBV7-1 to TRBJ1-3; 7 positions agree with TRBD1. TRBV7-1 carries the ORF label, with uncertain function. The V gene end was trimmed by 4 bases and the J gene end by 4 bases; junction bases not matched to a gene: 13. The CDR3 spans 17 residues. In DNA form, the CDR3 reads TGTGCCAGCAGCTTAGAGTTACGGACAGGTCACGGAAACACCATATATTTT. Translated, it gives CASSLELRTGHGNTIYF.

The gene calls are TRBV12-5 and TRBJ1-2, with 7 bases fitting TRBD1. This CDR3 has 16 residues. V lost 1 base to trimming and J lost 4 bases; unmatched junction nucleotides: 9. CDR1 is LGHNT, CDR2 FRNRAP, per germline. Written as DNA, the CDR3 is TGTGCTAGTGGTTTGGGGTTTACAGGGGACCTCTATGGCTACACCTTC. Protein product: CASGLGFTGDLYGYTF.

The rearrangement uses TRBV19 and TRBJ1-2, with 9 bases that match TRBD1. Trimming cost V 4 bases and J 8 bases; bases outside gene matches: 5. This CDR3 is 13 amino acids long. The V gene's germline CDR1 is LNHDA and CDR2 SQIVND (reference sequence). The CDR3 sequence is CASSTGQGRGYTF. The CDR3 nucleotides are TGTGCCAGTAGTACGGGACAGGGACGAGGCTACACCTTC. Combining the CDR3 with reference TRBV19 and TRBJ1-2 gives the whole variable domain DGGITQSPKYLFRKEGQNVTLSCEQNLNHDAMYWYRQDPGQGLRLIYYSQIVNDFQKGDIAEGYSVSREKKESFPLTVTSAQKNPTAFYLCASSTGQGRGYTFGSGTRLTVV.

This chain links TRBV7-1 with TRBJ1-3; TRBD1 agrees at 9 bases. TRBV7-1 carries the ORF label, with uncertain function. The CDR3 covers 17 residues. V shed 4 bases and J 1 base; nucleotides not matched to a gene: 8. CDR3 coding DNA: TGTGCCAGCAGCTTAGTGACAGGGGGTGAATCTGGAAACACCATATATTTT. This translates into CASSLVTGGESGNTIYF.

V is TRBV11-3 and J is TRBJ2-1; D is uncertain. The CDR3 sequence is 17 residues long. V was trimmed by 1 base and J by 1 base, leaving 14 bases between them. Germline loops: CDR1 SGHNT, CDR2 YENEEA. For the CDR3, the DNA is TGTGCCAGCAGCTTAGGGGTCGGCGCGAGGTCCTACAATGAGCAGTTCTTC. Protein: CASSLGVGARSYNEQFF.

The V gene is TRBV6-1, the J gene TRBJ2-1, with no clear D. The V and J ends lost 1 base and 4 bases respectively, with 11 bases between them. The V gene's germline CDR1 is MNHNS and CDR2 SASEGT. This CDR3 is 15 amino acids long. Here the CDR3 reads CASSEERDDYNEQFF. The CDR3 DNA reads TGTGCCAGCAGTGAAGAGAGAGACGATTACAATGAGCAGTTCTTC.

This clone is a singleton in its sample. The chain has TRBV6-8 and TRBJ1-3; D possibly corresponds to TRBD1 (5 bases). Trimming pared 2 bases from V and 7 bases from J, leaving 12 bases between. Germline V lookup: CDR1 MNHGY, CDR2 SAAAGT. The CDR3 covers 14 residues. As DNA, the CDR3 is TGTGCCAGCAGTTACGGGCAGGGAGCTAACACCATATATTTT. It translates to CASSYGQGANTIYF.

In its sample, this clone was seen once. The chain carries TRBV6-8 and TRBJ1-6, with D uncertain. Trimming pared 2 bases from V and 0 bases from J, leaving 5 bases between. In germline, CDR1 is MNHGY, CDR2 SAAAGT. The CDR3 is made up of 15 amino acids. CDR3 region: CASSYDGSYNSPLHF. CDR3 bases: TGTGCCAGCAGTTACGACGGCTCCTATAATTCACCCCTCCACTTT.